This TCR beta chain was found in a study of blood T cells in healthy people across ages. The study, taken as a whole, reports: Both higher diversity and more naive CD4+ cells marked long-lived donors when set against aged donors. In the absence of known donor CMV status, changes in expanded clonotypes were possibly confounded. TCR beta diversity per million T cells fell roughly linearly with age. TCR beta diversity tracked closely with naive T cell percentage.

It was with a sample-barcoded 5' primer and a J-beta primer mix that a second PCR of about 7 to 12 cycles was run. TCRdb fed the 5' RACE reads into MiXCR, producing one record per CDR3 protein. This repertoire shows about 1.6 million distinct CDR3 sequences, almost 35% found once; its top ten account for roughly 12%. CDR1 is MGHRA, CDR2 YSYEKL, per germline. V was clipped by 2 bases and J by 8 bases, with 9 bases between them. This CDR3 is 13 amino acids long. This clonotype was counted a single time. The antigen remains undetermined. This receptor was obtained from a young woman in good health. The chain links TRBV4-1 to TRBJ1-4, with D unresolved. The sequenced material came from blood. The CDR3 bases are TGCGCCAGCAGCCAACTGGTCCGGGAAAAACTGTTTTTT. This sequence encodes CASSQLVREKLFF.